Listed below are T cell receptor beta chains from one sample, sequenced in a study of T cells after yellow fever vaccination. Via MiXCR, TCRdb re-called the 5' RACE reads, giving one row per CDR3 protein. The sample holds roughly 330,000 distinct CDR3 sequences, 3% to 4.5% seen once. The material sequenced was PBMCs, taken 5 days after the yellow fever booster vaccination. These TCRs come from a man between 18 and 35 years old who received the YFV17D yellow fever vaccine. Each CDR3 is given with its conserved first and last residue. Fields, in order: V gene, D gene, clone size, J gene, CDR3 DNA, CDR3 protein. A D gene is named only where the DNA matches it firmly. Clone sizes are given selectively: once, few, many, or a class where the clone is expanded.

V gene: TRBV5-1
D gene: .
clone size: many
J gene: TRBJ2-6
CDR3 DNA: TGCGCCAGCAGCTTGGTTCCTACTCTGGGGGCCAACGTCCTGACTTTC
CDR3 protein: CASSLVPTLGANVLTF

V gene: TRBV27
D gene: .
clone size: .
J gene: TRBJ1-6
CDR3 DNA: TGTGCCAGCAGTCCCCTCGGAAATTCACCCCTCCACTTT
CDR3 protein: CASSPLGNSPLHF

V gene: TRBV7-2
D gene: TRBD1
clone size: many
J gene: TRBJ1-5
CDR3 DNA: TGTGCCAGCAGCTCGGGACAGGGAAAACAGCCCCAGCATTTT
CDR3 protein: CASSSGQGKQPQHF

V gene: TRBV7-9
D gene: .
clone size: .
J gene: TRBJ2-4
CDR3 DNA: TGTGCCAGCAGCTTAGGGGGCTGGTCGGCCAAAAACATTCAGTACTTC
CDR3 protein: CASSLGGWSAKNIQYF

V gene: TRBV5-1
D gene: TRBD2
clone size: many
J gene: TRBJ2-3
CDR3 DNA: TGCGCCAGCAGCTTGCGACAGAATCGCGGGGGGACGCAGTATTTT
CDR3 protein: CASSLRQNRGGTQYF

V gene: TRBV20-1
D gene: .
clone size: few
J gene: TRBJ1-1
CDR3 DNA: TGCAGTGCTAGAGGGGACAATAACACTGAAGCTTTCTTT
CDR3 protein: CSARGDNNTEAFF

V gene: TRBV4-1
D gene: TRBD1
clone size: few
J gene: TRBJ2-4
CDR3 DNA: TGCGCCAGCAGCCAAGGACAGGGAGACATTCAGTACTTC
CDR3 protein: CASSQGQGDIQYF

V gene: TRBV23-1
D gene: TRBD2
clone size: many
J gene: TRBJ2-5
CDR3 DNA: TGCGCCAGCAGTCAACGGCTAGCGGGGGCCCAAGAGACCCAGTACTTC
CDR3 protein: CASSQRLAGAQETQYF

V gene: TRBV9
D gene: .
clone size: many
J gene: TRBJ2-2
CDR3 DNA: TGTGCCACGCGGTCGGGGACCGGGGAGCTGTTTTTT
CDR3 protein: CATRSGTGELFF

V gene: TRBV18
D gene: TRBD2
clone size: .
J gene: TRBJ2-1
CDR3 DNA: TGTGCCAGCTCACCGTTCCAGCGGGGGAATGAGCAGTTCTTC
CDR3 protein: CASSPFQRGNEQFF

V gene: TRBV29-1
D gene: TRBD1
clone size: many
J gene: TRBJ2-5
CDR3 DNA: TGCAGCGACAAGGGGGCGGGTCAAGAGACCCAGTACTTC
CDR3 protein: CSDKGAGQETQYF

V gene: TRBV5-6
D gene: TRBD1
clone size: .
J gene: TRBJ2-7
CDR3 DNA: TGTGCCAGCAGCTCCCCGGGACAGCACTACGAGCAGTACTTC
CDR3 protein: CASSSPGQHYEQYF

V gene: TRBV29-1
D gene: TRBD1
clone size: many
J gene: TRBJ2-1
CDR3 DNA: TGCAGCGTTCTGGACAGGGTGGATGAGCAGTTCTTC
CDR3 protein: CSVLDRVDEQFF

V gene: TRBV27
D gene: .
clone size: .
J gene: TRBJ2-5
CDR3 DNA: TGTGCCAGCAGTTACGGGTTTGACCAGTACTTC
CDR3 protein: CASSYGFDQYF

V gene: TRBV20-1
D gene: TRBD2
clone size: few
J gene: TRBJ2-1
CDR3 DNA: TGCAGTGCGGGCCGGGCAGGACTAGCGGGTTATGAGCAGTTCTTC
CDR3 protein: CSAGRAGLAGYEQFF

V gene: TRBV5-1
D gene: TRBD2
clone size: many
J gene: TRBJ2-1
CDR3 DNA: TGCGCCAGCAGCTCCCTATACCCAACTAGCGGAGGCTCCTACAATGAGCAGTTCTTC
CDR3 protein: CASSSLYPTSGGSYNEQFF

V gene: TRBV5-1
D gene: .
clone size: few
J gene: TRBJ2-5
CDR3 DNA: TGCGCCAGCAGCTTGGTTTACCGGGGGGAGACCCAGTACTTC
CDR3 protein: CASSLVYRGETQYF

V gene: TRBV7-9
D gene: .
clone size: many
J gene: TRBJ1-6
CDR3 DNA: TGTGCCAGCAGCCCGGGGGACTATAATTCACCCCTCCACTTT
CDR3 protein: CASSPGDYNSPLHF

V gene: TRBV5-6
D gene: .
clone size: few
J gene: TRBJ2-2
CDR3 DNA: TGTGCCAGCAGCTTGGGAGGGCTAAACACCGGGGAGCTGTTTTTT
CDR3 protein: CASSLGGLNTGELFF

V gene: TRBV20-1
D gene: TRBD1
clone size: .
J gene: TRBJ2-2
CDR3 DNA: TGCAGTGCTAGATTCTCTGGACAGGGAAGAGCGAACACCGGGGAGCTGTTTTTT
CDR3 protein: CSARFSGQGRANTGELFF

V gene: TRBV6-4
D gene: .
clone size: many
J gene: TRBJ1-6
CDR3 DNA: TGTGCCAGCAGTGACTCGGCAGGGATGAATTCACCCCTCCACTTT
CDR3 protein: CASSDSAGMNSPLHF

V gene: TRBV5-1
D gene: .
clone size: few
J gene: TRBJ2-2
CDR3 DNA: TGCGCCAGCAGCCCGCGGCGGGGGCAGGCCGCCTTAGCCGGGGAGCTGTTTTTT
CDR3 protein: CASSPRRGQAALAGELFF

V gene: TRBV7-9
D gene: TRBD1
clone size: few
J gene: TRBJ1-5
CDR3 DNA: TGTGCCAGCAGCCCCGGGACAGCCCAAAGCGGGCAGCCCCAGCATTTT
CDR3 protein: CASSPGTAQSGQPQHF

V gene: TRBV5-1
D gene: .
clone size: .
J gene: TRBJ1-5
CDR3 DNA: TGCGCCAGCAGCCCCCGAGGCGGTAGTTACAATCAGCCCCAGCATTTT
CDR3 protein: CASSPRGGSYNQPQHF

V gene: TRBV15
D gene: .
clone size: .
J gene: TRBJ1-6
CDR3 DNA: TGTGCCACCAGCGTGCGGACCGCTCCTGTTTCACCCCTCCACTTT
CDR3 protein: CATSVRTAPVSPLHF

V gene: TRBV5-1
D gene: TRBD1
clone size: few
J gene: TRBJ2-2
CDR3 DNA: TGCGCCAGCAGCGAGGGGGCCGCCGGGGAGCTGTTTTTT
CDR3 protein: CASSEGAAGELFF

V gene: TRBV29-1
D gene: .
clone size: .
J gene: TRBJ2-6
CDR3 DNA: TGCAGCGCCGGGACGGGCTCTGGGGCCAACGTCCTGACTTTC
CDR3 protein: CSAGTGSGANVLTF

V gene: TRBV7-9
D gene: .
clone size: .
J gene: TRBJ1-1
CDR3 DNA: TGTGCCAGCAGCCCCAACCGGGCGGTCCAGGCTGAAGCTTTCTTT
CDR3 protein: CASSPNRAVQAEAFF

V gene: TRBV5-5
D gene: TRBD1
clone size: few
J gene: TRBJ2-5
CDR3 DNA: TGTGCCAGCAGATCGACAGGGGGCCATGAGACCCAGTACTTC
CDR3 protein: CASRSTGGHETQYF

V gene: TRBV18
D gene: TRBD2
clone size: few
J gene: TRBJ2-1
CDR3 DNA: TGTGCCAGCTCCCCCGGGACTAGCGGGCTTGAGCAGTTCTTC
CDR3 protein: CASSPGTSGLEQFF

V gene: TRBV29-1
D gene: .
clone size: few
J gene: TRBJ1-2
CDR3 DNA: TGCAGCGTTGCCCGGGACGGCCTTAACTATGGCTACACCTTC
CDR3 protein: CSVARDGLNYGYTF

V gene: TRBV30
D gene: TRBD2
clone size: many
J gene: TRBJ2-7
CDR3 DNA: TGTGCCTGGGAGAATAGCGGGGGCTTTTACGAGCAGTACTTC
CDR3 protein: CAWENSGGFYEQYF

V gene: TRBV6-2/TRBV6-3
D gene: .
clone size: few
J gene: TRBJ2-3
CDR3 DNA: TGTGCCAGCAGAGAGGACGGAGGCACAGATACGCAGTATTTT
CDR3 protein: CASREDGGTDTQYF

V gene: TRBV5-1
D gene: .
clone size: many
J gene: TRBJ2-1
CDR3 DNA: TGCGCCAGCAGCTTTCTCAGGGTCAATGAGCAGTTCTTC
CDR3 protein: CASSFLRVNEQFF

V gene: TRBV5-1
D gene: TRBD2
clone size: few
J gene: TRBJ2-2
CDR3 DNA: TGCGCCACCCGCCCCCTACTAGCGGGGGCGAACACCGGGGAGCTGTTTTTT
CDR3 protein: CATRPLLAGANTGELFF